Following are 12 T cell receptor beta chains from one sample sequenced in a study of shared clonotypes between healthy human individuals. Sequencing was performed with immunoSEQ multiplex PCR; in TCRdb, only in-frame clones are kept and a portion is missing. Of roughly 1,100,000 clones in the sample, under 80% are singletons; the top ten hold less than 1.5%. Specimen: memory CD4+ T cells sorted from blood. The subset was: CD45RA-negative fraction. These receptors were taken from a man between 18 and 35 years old in good health.

J is TRBJ2-4 and V is TRBV2, with 14 bases that match TRBD2. This CDR3 contains 19 residues. The germline gives CDR1 SNHLY, CDR2 FYNNEI. With V trimmed by 6 bases and J by 0 bases, 10 bases remained unmatched. CDR3 DNA: TGTGCCAGCAGCGAGGGACTAGCGGGGGTAAAACTAGCCAAAAACATTCAGTACTTC. Encoded protein: CASSEGLAGVKLAKNIQYF.

This chain links TRBV14 with TRBJ1-2; the D gene is possibly TRBD1 (6 bases). Per germline, CDR1 SGHDN and CDR2 FVKESK. CDR3 length equals 15 residues. V shed 0 bases and J shed 6 bases, with 14 bases lying between them. The CDR3 is CASSQDLRGANGYTF. The CDR3 bases are TGTGCCAGCAGCCAAGATCTAAGGGGGGCGAATGGCTACACCTTC.

The chain links TRBV19 to TRBJ1-2, with a possible D match to TRBD1 (6 bases). The CDR3 runs 14 residues. The germline CDR1 and CDR2 sequences are LNHDA and SQIVND (reference sequence). Trimming stripped 2 bases from V and 8 bases from J, with 15 bases between. CDR3 region: CASSIRSGGVGYTF. The CDR3 DNA reads TGTGCCAGTAGTATAAGGAGCGGGGGCGTAGGCTACACCTTC.

The CDR3 DNA follows: TGTGCCAGCAGCGATACTCGCTACACCTCCTACGAGCAGTACTTC. Its protein is CASSDTRYTSYEQYF. The V gene is TRBV5-6, the J gene TRBJ2-7; D remains ambiguous. This CDR3 spans 15 amino acids. Trimming stripped 4 bases from V and 0 bases from J, with 14 bases between. Germline-derived CDR1 and CDR2 are SGHDT and YYEEEE.

The V and J genes are TRBV10-1 and TRBJ2-2, with no clear D. The CDR3 sequence is 16 residues long. Trimming pared 3 bases from V and 2 bases from J, leaving 13 bases between. Germline values: CDR1 WNHNN, CDR2 SYGVQD (reference sequence). The CDR3 region has the DNA TGCGCCAGCAGTGAACATGTGGGAAGTAACACCGGGGAGCTGTTTTTT. Its translation is CASSEHVGSNTGELFF.

The chain employs TRBV7-3 and TRBJ2-6, with D unresolved. Trimming removed 3 bases at V and 4 bases at J, with 7 bases between. This CDR3 has 14 amino acids. Germline CDR1 is SGHTA and CDR2 is FQGTGA. CDR3 coding DNA: TGTGCCAGCAGCTTGGGCCACGGGGCCAACGTCCTGACTTTC. It is translated as CASSLGHGANVLTF. Drawing the rest from reference TRBV7-3 and TRBJ2-6, the complete variable domain is GAGVSQTPSNKVTEKGKYVELRCDPISGHTALYWYRQSLGQGPEFLIYFQGTGAADDSGLPNDRFFAVRPEGSVSTLKIQRTERGDSAVYLCASSLGHGANVLTFGAGSRLTVL.

Ten or more counts support this clone. This rearrangement joins TRBV4-1 to TRBJ2-3; D possibly corresponds to TRBD2 (5 bases). CDR1 MGHRA and CDR2 YSYEKL come from the germline V gene. V was pared by 7 bases and J by 0 bases, with 11 bases between. The CDR3 totals 14 residues. CDR3 bases: TGCGCCAGCACCCCGGGGTTAAGCACAGATACGCAGTATTTT. As protein: CASTPGLSTDTQYF.

This clone was detected a few times. CDR3 nucleotides: TGCAGCGTTGGCTCGCTGGGGAAGGGGCACGAGCAGTACTTC. Translation: CSVGSLGKGHEQYF. J is TRBJ2-7 and V is TRBV29-1; possible D gene TRBD1, 5 bases. The germline V and J ends were trimmed by 4 bases and 5 bases, with 18 bases remaining between them. The CDR3 length is 14 residues. Germline CDR1 and CDR2: SQVTM and ANQGSEA.

DNA of the CDR3: TGCGCCAGCAGCCAGCCGGAGCGCCTTCGGGTTGAGCAGTTCTTC. This translates into CASSQPERLRVEQFF. The rearrangement joins TRBV4-1 to TRBJ2-1; D is unresolved. Germline CDR1 reads MGHRA; CDR2 reads YSYEKL. The ends were cut back, 3 bases at V and 9 bases at J, with 18 bases in the middle. The CDR3 consists of 15 residues.

Details on this clone: Germline is not matched at one junction end, which may reflect a read error. The chain couples TRBV7-2 to TRBJ2-7, with TRBD1 matching 7 bases. The length of the CDR3 is 15 residues. Per germline, CDR1 SGHTA and CDR2 FQGNSA. The CDR3 DNA sequence: TGTGCCAGCAGCCGAAGGGGGACAGACACCTACGAACAGTACTTC. Encoded protein: CASSRRGTDTYEQYF.

The chain is built from TRBV4-1 and TRBJ2-6; 9 bases are shared with TRBD1. Germline values: CDR1 MGHRA, CDR2 YSYEKL. Trimming took 9 bases from V and 0 from J; bases not matched to a gene: 6. The CDR3 loop spans 16 amino acids. The CDR3 region is CASRSGQGSGANVLTF. CDR3 sequence (DNA): TGCGCCAGTCGGTCGGGACAGGGCTCTGGGGCCAACGTCCTGACTTTC.

The genes are TRBV6-5 and TRBJ2-7; D is ambiguous. The V and J ends lost 7 bases and 3 bases respectively, with 13 bases between them. The germline V gene has CDR1 MNHEY and CDR2 SVGAGI. The CDR3 runs to 13 residues. The CDR3 protein is CASKGSTGYEQYF. CDR3 nucleotides: TGTGCCAGCAAAGGCTCGACGGGCTACGAGCAGTACTTC.